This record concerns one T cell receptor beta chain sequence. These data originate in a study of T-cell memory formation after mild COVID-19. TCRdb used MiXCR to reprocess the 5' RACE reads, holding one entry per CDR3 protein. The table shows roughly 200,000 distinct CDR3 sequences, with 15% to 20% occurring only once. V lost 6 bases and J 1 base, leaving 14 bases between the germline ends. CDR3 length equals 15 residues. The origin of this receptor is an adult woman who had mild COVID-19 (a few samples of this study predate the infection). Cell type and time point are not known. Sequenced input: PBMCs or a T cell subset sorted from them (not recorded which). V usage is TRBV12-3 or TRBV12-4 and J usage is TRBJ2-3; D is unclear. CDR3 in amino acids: CASSPRPERTDTQYF. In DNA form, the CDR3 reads TGTGCCAGCAGCCCAAGGCCGGAGCGCACAGATACGCAGTATTTT.